Below, 14 T cell receptor beta chains from the same sample are listed, as sequenced in a study of cytomegalovirus exposure and HLA in healthy donors. The PCR was carried out with 60 Vbeta primers and 13 Jbeta primers. Profiling relied on immunoSEQ multiplex PCR, and the TCRdb table lists in-frame clones only, not all of them. Of some 180,000 clones detected, 60% to 85% appear once; the ten largest clones hold about 1.5%. Sequenced sample: PBMCs. The receptors were sampled from a man younger than 35 in good health and CMV-seronegative.

The chain couples TRBV6-1 to TRBJ2-5; 8 nucleotides line up with TRBD1. This CDR3 is 12 amino acids long. Per germline, CDR1 MNHNS and CDR2 SASEGT. The V segment lost 6 bases and the J segment 5 bases; nucleotides outside the gene matches: 2. DNA for the CDR3: TGTGCCAGCAGCCGACAGGGGGAGACCCAGTACTTC. Amino acid sequence: CASSRQGETQYF.

The rearrangement joins TRBV6-1 to TRBJ2-5; 7 bases fit TRBD2. The CDR3 spans 15 residues. Germline V lookup: CDR1 MNHNS, CDR2 SASEGT. The junction had 11 bases not matched to a gene; V was cut back by 6 bases and J by 4 bases. The CDR3 loop is CASRVTGSGGETQYF. The CDR3 DNA is TGTGCCAGCAGAGTGACGGGGTCGGGGGGAGAGACCCAGTACTTC.

V and J are TRBV9 and TRBJ1-2; 7 bases are shared with TRBD1. Unmatched junction bases numbered 1, after V lost 5 bases and J lost 0 bases. Germline CDR1 and CDR2: SGDLS and YYNGEE. The CDR3 has 13 amino acids. CDR3 amino acids: CASRGQSNYGYTF. In DNA form, the CDR3 reads TGTGCCAGCAGGGGACAGTCTAACTATGGCTACACCTTC. Full variable domain (missing parts from reference TRBV9 and TRBJ1-2): DSGVTQTPKHLITATGQRVTLRCSPRSGDLSVYWYQQSLDQGLQFLIQYYNGEERAKGNILERFSAQQFPDLHSELNLSSLELGDSALYFCASRGQSNYGYTFGSGTRLTVV.

A single count supports this clone. The DNA of the CDR3 is TGTGCCAGCAGTTCTCTAGCGGGAGAGGGCTACGAGCAGTACTTC. Translation gives CASSSLAGEGYEQYF. The chain links TRBV7-9 to TRBJ2-7, with TRBD2 matching 10 bases. After removal of 6 bases from V and 3 bases from J, the junction contained 8 bases not matched to a gene. The CDR3 consists of 15 residues. Germline-derived CDR1 and CDR2 are SEHNR and FQNEAQ (reference sequence).

The genes are TRBV6-9 and TRBJ1-4, with TRBD1 identical over 8 bases. Germline values: CDR1 MNHGY, CDR2 SVAAGI. CDR3 length: 14 residues. The V segment lost 4 bases and the J segment 6 bases; nucleotides outside the gene matches: 4. CDR3 residues: CASSSDRGYEKLFF. In DNA, the CDR3 is TGTGCCAGCAGTTCCGACAGGGGCTATGAAAAACTGTTTTTT.

This clone was found once. This sequence joins TRBV27 and TRBJ1-4, with 7 bases matching TRBD1. V was clipped by 5 bases and J by 7 bases; unmatched bases: 4. The CDR3 is 13 residues long. Germline CDR1 reads MNHEY; CDR2 reads SMNVEV (reference sequence). The CDR3 DNA reads as TGTGCCAGCAGTCACGGACAGGTTGAAAAACTGTTTTTT. Amino acids: CASSHGQVEKLFF.

The gene calls are TRBV7-8 and TRBJ1-6; TRBD1 is a possible D gene (5 bases). The CDR3 runs 17 residues. V gave up 3 bases and J gave up 7 bases, with 19 bases separating them. Germline-derived CDR1 and CDR2 are SGHVS and FQNEAQ. Written as DNA, the CDR3 is TGTGCCAGCAGCTTCGCAGGGTATGGGTCTCGGAATTCACCCCTCCACTTT. It specifies CASSFAGYGSRNSPLHF.

V is TRBV18 and J is TRBJ1-5; 10 bases map to TRBD1. From germline, CDR1 is KGHSH and CDR2 LQKENI. With 2 bases clipped from V and 7 bases from J, the junction kept 8 bases outside the gene matches. The CDR3 runs to 16 residues. The CDR3 sequence is CASSPSRQGAGQPQHF. DNA of the CDR3: TGTGCCAGCTCACCATCCAGACAGGGGGCTGGGCAGCCCCAGCATTTT. Full variable domain (missing parts from reference TRBV18 and TRBJ1-5): NAGVMQNPRHLVRRRGQEARLRCSPMKGHSHVYWYRQLPEEGLKFMVYLQKENIIDESGMPKERFSAEFPKEGPSILRIQQVVRGDSAAYFCASSPSRQGAGQPQHFGDGTRLSIL.

The chain joins TRBV2 to TRBJ2-7; TRBD2 matches at 11 bases. V shed 6 bases, J shed 2 bases, and the junction held 6 bases outside the gene matches. The CDR3 has 15 residues. The V gene's germline CDR1 is SNHLY and CDR2 FYNNEI. CDR3 region: CASRGLAGGTYEQYF. The CDR3 region has the DNA TGTGCCAGCAGAGGGTTAGCGGGAGGGACCTACGAGCAGTACTTC.

The genes are TRBV6-4 and TRBJ2-1, with TRBD2 matching 7 bases. Trimming took 6 bases from V and 0 from J; bases not matched to a gene: 5. The CDR3 runs to 15 residues. Germline lookup yields CDR1 MRHNA and CDR2 SNTAGT. CDR3 region: CASSDTGGSYNEQFF. In nucleotides, the CDR3 is TGTGCCAGCAGCGACACGGGGGGCTCCTACAATGAGCAGTTCTTC.

This sequence joins TRBV7-2 and TRBJ1-3; a weak D match, TRBD1 (5 bases). This CDR3 has 16 residues. Between the trimmed V and J ends, which lost 2 bases and 0 bases, there was a span of 11 bases. Germline V gene lookup returns CDR1 SGHTA and CDR2 FQGNSA. The CDR3 nucleotides are TGTGCCAGCAGCTTATTGGCGGACACCTCTGGAAACACCATATATTTT. It specifies CASSLLADTSGNTIYF.

The chain combines TRBV11-2 with TRBJ2-5; 7 nucleotides agree with TRBD2. TRBJ2-7 explains the end of the DNA better; the J call may be wrong. Germline CDR1 and CDR2: SGHAT and FQNNGV. The length of the CDR3 is 12 residues. The CDR3 sequence is CARGRVSYEQYF. CDR3 nucleotide sequence: TGTGCCAGAGGGAGGGTATCCTACGAGCAGTACTTC.

The J gene is TRBJ1-1, the V gene TRBV7-3; D is possibly TRBD1 (5 bases). The CDR3 is 15 amino acids. The germline gives CDR1 SGHTA, CDR2 FQGTGA. With 2 bases removed from V and 1 base from J, the gap between germline ends came to 11 bases. DNA for the CDR3: TGTGCCAGCAGCTTAGGGTGGGGGGGGAACACTGAAGCTTTCTTT. Translated: CASSLGWGGNTEAFF.

The V call is TRBV5-1, the J call TRBJ2-2, with a tentative D call TRBD1 (5 bases). The V and J ends lost 6 bases and 0 bases respectively, with 24 bases between them. In germline, CDR1 is SGHRS, CDR2 YFSETQ. This CDR3 spans 19 amino acids. The CDR3, as DNA: TGCGCCAGCAACCCAAGGATCTTGGGGCTAAAGGCGAACACCGGGGAGCTGTTTTTT. Protein product: CASNPRILGLKANTGELFF.